Following are 21 T cell receptor beta chains from one sample sequenced in a study of cytomegalovirus exposure and HLA in healthy donors. With 60 Vbeta and 13 Jbeta primers, the PCR was carried out. Sequenced by immunoSEQ multiplex PCR; TCRdb stores in-frame clones only, minus some. The sample lists roughly 200,000 clones; less than 85% were seen once. The sample consisted of PBMCs. Receptors originate from a boy between 10 and 17 years old in good health and CMV-seronegative.

CDR3 coding DNA: TGTGCCAGCGGACGGGGGATACTAAGGGGTTCCTACAATGAGCAGTTCTTC. This codes for CASGRGILRGSYNEQFF. The rearrangement joins TRBV9 to TRBJ2-1, with D perhaps matching TRBD2 (6 bases). CDR3 length: 17 residues. V gave up 7 bases and J gave up 1 base, with 21 bases separating them. CDR1 is SGDLS, CDR2 YYNGEE, per germline.

This clone was seen a single time. The chain uses TRBV19 and TRBJ2-1; the D is unclear. This CDR3 has 14 amino acids. Looked up from germline, CDR1 is LNHDA and CDR2 is SQIVND (reference sequence). The V end lost 1 base, the J end lost 2 bases, and 6 bases lay between the germline ends. The CDR3 DNA is TGTGCCAGTAGTATAGCACAGACCTACAATGAGCAGTTCTTC. Protein product: CASSIAQTYNEQFF.

The chain couples TRBV5-1 to TRBJ1-1; 7 bases match TRBD1. The CDR3 sequence is 14 residues long. J was trimmed by 0 bases and V by 4 bases; bases with no gene match: 3. From germline, CDR1 is SGHRS and CDR2 YFSETQ. The CDR3 loop is CASSKTGMNTEAFF. The CDR3 DNA reads TGCGCCAGCAGCAAGACAGGGATGAACACTGAAGCTTTCTTT.

This chain joins TRBV29-1 and TRBJ2-3; 9 bases agree with TRBD2. The CDR3 runs 14 residues. J gave up 11 bases and V 1 base, and 10 bases lay outside the gene matches. Looked up from germline, CDR1 is SQVTM and CDR2 is ANQGSEA. CDR3 sequence reads: CSVEGSSGDKRQYF. The CDR3 DNA reads TGCAGCGTTGAAGGGTCTAGCGGGGATAAAAGGCAGTATTTT.

The chain employs TRBV6-1 and TRBJ1-1; D remains ambiguous. The V end lost 4 bases, the J end lost 7 bases, and 10 bases lay between the germline ends. The CDR3 length is 12 residues. Germline V gene sequence: CDR1 MNHNS, CDR2 SASEGT. DNA for the CDR3: TGTGCCAGCAGTGCGGGTATTAATGAAGCTTTCTTT. This sequence encodes CASSAGINEAFF.

This chain links TRBV5-4 with TRBJ2-3; D is perhaps TRBD1 (6 bases). CDR3 length equals 15 residues. Trimming took off 5 bases at V and 0 bases at J, with 13 bases between the two ends. Germline V lookup: CDR1 SGHNT, CDR2 YYREEE (reference sequence). The CDR3 is CASSTDSASTDTQYF. CDR3 in DNA: TGTGCCAGCAGTACGGACAGCGCTAGCACAGATACGCAGTATTTT.

The genes are TRBV5-4 and TRBJ1-2; 10 nucleotides line up with TRBD1. The V and J ends lost 4 bases and 6 bases, in that order; junction bases with no gene match: 12. The CDR3 is 16 residues long. Germline CDR1 and CDR2: SGHNT and YYREEE (reference sequence). CDR3 in DNA: TGTGCCAGCAGCAGAACGGGACAGGGGAGCGAAGATGGCTACACCTTC. This sequence encodes CASSRTGQGSEDGYTF.

The chain is built from TRBV7-9 and TRBJ1-4; TRBD1 matches at 8 bases. The CDR3 has 17 amino acids. The germline gives CDR1 SEHNR, CDR2 FQNEAQ (reference sequence). V lost 6 bases to trimming and J lost 3 bases; unmatched junction nucleotides: 12. The CDR3 nucleotides are TGTGCCAGCAGACTTCCAGGGGGCGCGCGGTCTAATGAAAAACTGTTTTTT. Amino acid sequence: CASRLPGGARSNEKLFF. Complete variable domain (other parts from reference TRBV7-9 and TRBJ1-4): DTGVSQNPRHKITKRGQNVTFRCDPISEHNRLYWYRQTLGQGPEFLTYFQNEAQLEKSRLLSDRFSAERPKGSFSTLEIQRTEQGDSAMYLCASRLPGGARSNEKLFFGSGTQLSVL.

This sequence joins TRBV6-1 and TRBJ2-1, with D possibly being TRBD1 (6 bases). Trimming took off 6 bases at V and 3 bases at J, with 12 bases between the two ends. Germline CDR1 MNHNS, CDR2 SASEGT. This CDR3 spans 14 amino acids. The CDR3 loop is CASSQDSDYNEQFF. Here the CDR3 DNA reads TGTGCCAGCAGCCAGGACAGCGACTACAATGAGCAGTTCTTC.

The chain uses TRBV19 and TRBJ2-6, with D possibly TRBD2 on 6 matching bases. V lost 7 bases to trimming and J lost 0 bases, with 16 bases between them. This CDR3 is 17 amino acids long. Germline CDR1 LNHDA, CDR2 SQIVND (reference sequence). The CDR3 bases are TGTGCCAGTACCCCCGGGACTTCAAGCTCTGGGGCCAACGTCCTGACTTTC. It yields the protein CASTPGTSSSGANVLTF.

J is TRBJ2-7 and V is TRBV7-2; D may be TRBD2 (6 bases). This CDR3 is built from 15 residues. Trimming shortened V by 0 bases and J by 3 bases, and 12 bases separated the two germline ends. Germline V CDR1 and CDR2: SGHTA, FQGNSA. In DNA, the CDR3 is TGTGCCAGCAGCTTAGCGCCGCGGGGACTCTACGAGCAGTACTTC. This gives the protein CASSLAPRGLYEQYF.

The chain combines TRBV4-3 with TRBJ2-5; 11 positions agree with TRBD2. The CDR3 has 15 amino acids. J gave up 11 bases and V 1 base, and 9 bases lay outside the gene matches. The germline V gene encodes CDR1 LGHNA and CDR2 YSLEER. In nucleotides, the CDR3 is TGCGCCAGCAGCCAAGTTAGCGGGAGGGCCAAAGGGCAGTACTTC. Translation gives CASSQVSGRAKGQYF.

V gene TRBV19 combines with J gene TRBJ1-5; TRBD1 agrees at 8 bases. CDR1 LNHDA and CDR2 SQIVND come from the germline V gene (reference sequence). Trimming cost V 6 bases and J 4 bases; bases outside gene matches: 5. The CDR3 loop spans 14 amino acids. The DNA for the CDR3 is TGTGCCAGTAGCCACCGGACAGGGAATCAGCCCCAGCATTTT. It codes for CASSHRTGNQPQHF.

The genes are TRBV5-4 and TRBJ2-3; 11 nucleotides line up with TRBD2. Trimming cost V 2 bases and J 6 bases; bases outside gene matches: 11. Germline assignment: CDR1 SGHNT and CDR2 YYREEE (reference sequence). The CDR3 covers 17 residues. The CDR3 bases are TGTGCCAGCAGCTTTAGTTTAGCGGGGGGGCCCGGGGATACGCAGTATTTT. The encoded protein is CASSFSLAGGPGDTQYF.

This clone was seen only once. One end of the junction fails to match germline, which may point to a read error. V usage is TRBV2 and J usage is TRBJ2-7; TRBD2 matches 11 bases. CDR3 length: 13 amino acids. CDR1 and CDR2 (germline): SNHLY, FYNNEI. CDR3 sequence reads: CASSETSGRPGDF. The DNA for the CDR3 is TGTGCCAGCAGTGAAACTAGCGGGAGACCCGGGGACTTC.

This chain connects TRBV7-2 to TRBJ2-1; 9 bases align to TRBD1. The CDR3 loop spans 14 amino acids. The V segment lost 5 bases and the J segment 8 bases; nucleotides outside the gene matches: 7. Germline V gene data show CDR1 as SGHTA and CDR2 as FQGNSA. CDR3 sequence: CASSPWTGDDEQFF. DNA for the CDR3: TGTGCCAGCAGCCCCTGGACAGGGGACGATGAGCAGTTCTTC.

The chain couples TRBV6-1 to TRBJ1-1, with D possibly matching TRBD1 (5 bases). In germline, CDR1 is MNHNS, CDR2 SASEGT. V was pared by 7 bases and J by 6 bases, with 12 bases between. The CDR3 has 12 amino acids. The CDR3 DNA follows: TGTGCCAGCACCCTAGACAGACCTGAAGCTTTCTTT. Amino acid sequence: CASTLDRPEAFF.

The chain joins TRBV4-3 to TRBJ1-6; D is possibly TRBD1 (5 bases). V lost 0 bases to trimming and J lost 5 bases, with 11 bases between them. The CDR3 spans 16 residues. From germline, CDR1 is LGHNA and CDR2 YSLEER. The CDR3 nucleotides read TGCGCCAGCAGCCAAGAGGCGGGACTGCATAATTCACCCCTCCACTTT. Protein sequence: CASSQEAGLHNSPLHF.

The CDR3 reads CASSRADRDTPFNYGYTF. The DNA for the CDR3 is TGTGCCAGCAGCCGAGCAGACAGGGACACCCCTTTTAACTATGGCTACACCTTC. This chain connects TRBV16 to TRBJ1-2, with 7 bases aligning to TRBD1. The CDR3 sequence is 18 residues long. Trimming at V came to 4 bases and at J to 1 base, leaving 15 bases not matched to a gene. Germline CDR1 KGHSY, CDR2 FQNENV.

The chain employs TRBV6-5 and TRBJ1-1; D gene ambiguous. This CDR3 comprises 16 residues. Between the trimmed V and J ends, which lost 2 bases and 2 bases, there was a span of 15 bases. The germline CDR1 and CDR2 sequences are MNHEY and SVGAGI. CDR3 in amino acids: CASSYAGKFVNTEAFF. CDR3 DNA sequence: TGTGCCAGCAGTTACGCGGGGAAGTTTGTAAACACTGAAGCTTTCTTT.

This rearrangement joins TRBV5-6 to TRBJ1-2; TRBD1 matches at 7 bases. This CDR3 spans 15 amino acids. Germline CDR1 is SGHDT and CDR2 is YYEEEE. The V gene end was trimmed by 5 bases and the J gene end by 4 bases; junction bases not matched to a gene: 11. CDR3 in DNA: TGTGCCAGCAGACCCCGATCACAGGGGCTCTATGGCTACACCTTC. Translating gives CASRPRSQGLYGYTF.